The 13 T cell receptor beta chains below all came from one sample that was sequenced in a study of T cell responses to AZD1222 COVID-19 vaccine. This table comes from immunoSEQ multiplex PCR, and its TCRdb copy is limited to in-frame clones, with some not included. This table has about 120,000 clones, more than 75% appearing once. Material: peripheral blood, obtained on day 0 of AZD1222 vaccination. Source of these receptors: an adult in good health.

Written as DNA, the CDR3 is TGCGCCAGCAGCGGCGACTCGGCAGTAAACTATGGCTACACCTTC. Translating gives CASSGDSAVNYGYTF. This chain links TRBV5-1 with TRBJ1-2; D not resolved. Germline V lookup: CDR1 SGHRS, CDR2 YFSETQ. CDR3 length equals 15 residues. Trimming removed 4 bases from V and 2 bases from J, with 15 bases in between.

This sequence joins TRBV3-1 (or the pseudogene TRBV3-2) and TRBJ2-7; D uncertain. Trimming pared 0 bases from V and 5 bases from J, leaving 14 bases between. The CDR3 covers 15 residues. CDR1 and CDR2 from the germline V gene are LGHDT and YNNKEL (reference sequence). The CDR3 DNA is TGTGCCAGCAGCCAAGATCTGAGCGTCTTAAACGAGCAGTACTTC. Amino acids: CASSQDLSVLNEQYF.

This sequence joins TRBV7-2 and TRBJ1-6; D may be TRBD1 (5 bases). The CDR3 length is 15 residues. Germline CDR1 is SGHTA and CDR2 is FQGNSA. Trimming pared 1 base from V and 8 bases from J, leaving 12 bases between. The CDR3 DNA follows: TGTGCCAGCAGCTTAGAACAGGTCAGGTATTCACCCCTCCACTTT. This encodes CASSLEQVRYSPLHF.

The chain carries TRBV5-1 and TRBJ2-1; 8 bases agree with TRBD1. V trimming: 2 bases; J trimming: 2 bases; junction bases outside the gene matches: 9. Germline-derived CDR1 and CDR2 are SGHRS and YFSETQ. This CDR3 region has 17 residues. The CDR3 sequence is CASSFVSQGGPYNEQFF. The CDR3 DNA is TGCGCCAGCAGCTTTGTCTCACAGGGGGGCCCCTACAATGAGCAGTTCTTC.

The chain is built from TRBV19 and TRBJ2-3; D possibly matches TRBD1 or TRBD2 (5 bases each). Germline V lookup: CDR1 LNHDA, CDR2 SQIVND (reference sequence). The V and J ends lost 6 bases and 4 bases respectively, with 17 bases between them. This CDR3 comprises 15 residues. The CDR3 sequence is CASRGVLSPADTQYF. The CDR3 coding sequence is TGTGCCAGTAGGGGGGTCTTATCACCTGCAGATACGCAGTATTTT.

This rearrangement joins TRBV21-1 to TRBJ2-2; the DNA was not used to check the table's D call, TRBD1. TRBV21-1 is tagged as a pseudogene. The CDR3 has 19 residues. The CDR3 loop reads CASSISPRFGDRDTGELFF. For the CDR3, the DNA is TGTGCCAGCAGCATTTCGCCGAGGTTCGGGGACAGGGACACCGGGGAGCTGTTTTTT.

The chain couples TRBV4-3 to TRBJ1-1; tentatively, D is TRBD1 (5 bases). This CDR3 contains 13 residues. Per the germline V gene, CDR1 is LGHNA and CDR2 is YSLEER. V lost 5 bases, J lost 4 bases, and 11 bases lay in between. In DNA, the CDR3 is TGCGCCAGCAGCTGGGGCGAGGCCACTGAAGCTTTCTTT. Translated: CASSWGEATEAFF.

The V call is TRBV7-2, the J call TRBJ2-7; the D is unclear. Trimming cost V 2 bases and J 1 base, with 12 bases left between them. CDR1 SGHTA and CDR2 FQGNSA come from the germline V gene. This CDR3 is 15 amino acids long. The CDR3 protein is CASSLRSGRSYEQYF. CDR3 coding DNA: TGTGCCAGCAGCTTACGGTCAGGTCGATCCTACGAGCAGTACTTC.

The gene calls are TRBV19 and TRBJ2-3; 10 bases agree with TRBD2. The CDR3 contains 15 residues. V trimming: 3 bases; J trimming: 7 bases; junction bases outside the gene matches: 7. Germline-derived CDR1 and CDR2 are LNHDA and SQIVND (reference sequence). CDR3 sequence reads: CASSIRSGGANTQYF. For the CDR3, the DNA is TGTGCCAGTAGTATTAGGAGCGGGGGGGCGAATACGCAGTATTTT.

The rearrangement links TRBV28 to TRBJ1-5; TRBD1 might be the D (5 bases). Germline CDR1 is MDHEN and CDR2 is SYDVKM. Between the trimmed V and J ends, which lost 6 bases and 2 bases, there was a span of 14 bases. This CDR3 is built from 15 residues. The CDR3 DNA is TGTGCCAGCAGCGTACAGGTTTTGGGCAATCAGCCCCAGCATTTT. This encodes CASSVQVLGNQPQHF.

In this sample, this clone turned up once. V gene TRBV6-5 combines with J gene TRBJ2-2, with a possible D match to TRBD1 (5 bases). The CDR3 has 16 amino acids. V lost 0 bases, J lost 1 base, and 9 bases lay in between. Germline lookup yields CDR1 MNHEY and CDR2 SVGAGI. The CDR3 loop is CASSYSLGENTGELFF. CDR3 nucleotides: TGTGCCAGCAGTTACTCCTTAGGGGAGAACACCGGGGAGCTGTTTTTT.

The chain is built from TRBV2 and TRBJ2-1; 9 bases map to TRBD2. The CDR3 is made up of 16 amino acids. V shed 3 bases and J 8 bases; nucleotides not matched to a gene: 11. Germline loops: CDR1 SNHLY, CDR2 FYNNEI. The CDR3 nucleotides read TGTGCCAGCAGTGACGCTGGCGGGGGGGCTTGGGATGAGCAGTTCTTC. The encoded protein is CASSDAGGGAWDEQFF.

V is TRBV6-5 and J is TRBJ1-1; D call uncertain. Trimming took off 5 bases at V and 1 base at J, with 11 bases between the two ends. The CDR3 is 14 residues long. Germline CDR1 is MNHEY and CDR2 is SVGAGI. The CDR3 here is CASSPHSGNTEAFF. In DNA form, the CDR3 reads TGTGCCAGCAGTCCCCACAGCGGGAACACTGAAGCTTTCTTT.